These 15 T cell receptor beta chains originate from one sample sequenced in a study of cytomegalovirus exposure and HLA in healthy donors. Only in-frame clones appear in the TCRdb table, and some are missing; sequencing was by immunoSEQ multiplex PCR. The sample shows about 79,000 clones, over 85% of them seen only once. Material for sequencing was PBMCs. All receptors derive from a young woman in good health and CMV-seronegative.

This rearrangement joins TRBV11-1 to TRBJ2-3, with unresolved D. Looked up from germline, CDR1 is SGHAT and CDR2 is FQDESV (reference sequence). The V and J ends lost 0 bases and 4 bases respectively, with 14 bases between them. CDR3 length equals 16 residues. In DNA, the CDR3 is TGTGCCAGCAGCTTAGCGAACCTCGGTCCTTCAGATACGCAGTATTTT. Protein sequence: CASSLANLGPSDTQYF.

V and J are TRBV2 and TRBJ2-3; weak D call: TRBD2 (5 bases). Trimming cost V 11 bases and J 1 base, with 16 bases left between them. The CDR3 runs 14 residues. The germline V gene has CDR1 SNHLY and CDR2 FYNNEI. The CDR3: CAEGHLRGTDTQYF. The CDR3 coding sequence is TGTGCCGAGGGTCACCTCCGGGGCACAGATACGCAGTATTTT.

The rearrangement joins TRBV15 to TRBJ1-2; TRBD1 matches at 7 bases. CDR3 size: 15 residues. Trimming took 5 bases from V and 6 from J; bases not matched to a gene: 12. From germline, CDR1 is LNHNV and CDR2 YYDKDF (reference sequence). CDR3 in amino acids: CATSGKRGDSHGYTF. As DNA, the CDR3 is TGTGCCACCAGCGGAAAAAGAGGGGACAGCCATGGCTACACCTTC.

This clone was detected a few times. The rearrangement links TRBV6-5 to TRBJ2-7; TRBD1 matches 8 bases. The germline V gene has CDR1 MNHEY and CDR2 SVGAGI. The junction had 12 bases not matched to a gene; V was cut back by 8 bases and J by 6 bases. This CDR3 has 14 residues. The CDR3 sequence is CASAKTLTGVEQYF. CDR3 nucleotide sequence: TGTGCCAGCGCAAAAACACTGACAGGGGTCGAGCAGTACTTC.

This clone came up once. The rearrangement uses TRBV6-5 and TRBJ2-1, with 8 positions matching TRBD2. Germline assignment: CDR1 MNHEY and CDR2 SVGAGI. This CDR3 has 14 residues. The trim removed 5 bases at V and 1 base at J, leaving 1 base unmatched. As DNA, the CDR3 is TGTGCCAGCAGTGCGGGGGGTTCCTACAATGAGCAGTTCTTC. It codes for CASSAGGSYNEQFF.

On this clone itself: Mismatch with germline at one junction end may stem from a read error. This chain connects TRBV15 to TRBJ2-4; D is perhaps TRBD2 (6 bases). CDR1 is LNHNV and CDR2 is YYDKDF in the germline V gene (reference sequence). The CDR3 consists of 15 residues. The DNA of the CDR3 is TGTGCCACCAGCAGAGGGGGCGGGGCCAGAAACATTCAGTACTTC. Its translation: CATSRGGGARNIQYF.

V is TRBV10-3 and J is TRBJ2-3, with a weak D call TRBD2 (5 bases). The germline gives CDR1 ENHRY, CDR2 SYGVKD. CDR3 length: 13 residues. V lost 4 bases and J 0 bases, leaving 5 bases between the germline ends. CDR3 amino acids: CAISGTSTDTQYF. In nucleotides, the CDR3 is TGTGCCATCAGTGGGACTAGCACAGATACGCAGTATTTT.

DNA of the CDR3: TGTGCCAGCAGTTACCCGGGACTAGGCACAGATACGCAGTATTTT. Protein sequence: CASSYPGLGTDTQYF. The J gene is TRBJ2-3, the V gene TRBV6-5; 8 nucleotides match TRBD2. V lost 2 bases to trimming and J lost 1 base; unmatched junction nucleotides: 2. The CDR3 runs 15 residues. Per germline, CDR1 MNHEY and CDR2 SVGAGI.

The genes are TRBV6-1 and TRBJ2-5; 7 bases align to TRBD1. The CDR3 is made up of 14 amino acids. Germline loops: CDR1 MNHNS, CDR2 SASEGT. Germline trimming cut 3 bases from V and 3 bases from J; bases unmatched to any gene: 4. The DNA of the CDR3 is TGTGCCAGCAGTGAGAGGGGGCACAAAGAGACCCAGTACTTC. Protein sequence: CASSERGHKETQYF.

The rearrangement links TRBV9 to TRBJ1-2; 10 nucleotides match TRBD1. After removal of 1 base from V and 4 bases from J, the junction contained 7 bases not matched to a gene. Per germline, CDR1 SGDLS and CDR2 YYNGEE. The CDR3 has 16 residues. In DNA form, the CDR3 reads TGTGCCAGCAGCGTAAGTTGGGACAGGGGAGGCTATGGCTACACCTTC. Translated, it gives CASSVSWDRGGYGYTF.

Comments on this clone: Compared with germline, one end of the junction differs, possibly owing to a read error. The V and J genes are TRBV6-1 and TRBJ2-7; 11 bases map to TRBD1. This CDR3 is 12 amino acids long. CDR1 and CDR2 (germline): MNHNS, SASEGT. CDR3 region: CASHPDRGRLNF. The CDR3 coding sequence is TGTGCCTCCCATCCGGACAGGGGGCGTCTAAATTTC.

The CDR3 loop is CASSPPRTGLREYNEQFF. The CDR3 nucleotides are TGTGCCAGCAGTCCCCCCAGGACAGGGTTAAGGGAGTACAATGAGCAGTTCTTC. The chain is built from TRBV28 and TRBJ2-1, with 8 bases identical to TRBD1. The CDR3 is 18 residues long. J was trimmed by 4 bases and V by 5 bases; bases with no gene match: 16. The germline V gene encodes CDR1 MDHEN and CDR2 SYDVKM.

For the CDR3, the DNA is TGTGCCAGCTCCGACGGGGGTGCCTATGGCTACACCTTC. As protein: CASSDGGAYGYTF. The V and J genes are TRBV6-6 and TRBJ1-2; D perhaps matches TRBD1 (5 bases). The V end lost 8 bases, the J end lost 4 bases, and 14 bases lay between the germline ends. The CDR3 spans 13 residues. Germline V gives CDR1 MNHNY, CDR2 SVGAGI (reference sequence).

The genes are TRBV18 and TRBJ2-3; D is possibly TRBD1 (5 bases). CDR3 length: 16 residues. Germline CDR1 KGHSH, CDR2 LQKENI. V was clipped by 3 bases and J by 3 bases, with 16 bases between them. The CDR3 nucleotides are TGTGCCAGCTCACCCAGGGTCAGGCGAGAGACAGATACGCAGTATTTT. Protein: CASSPRVRRETDTQYF.

The gene calls are TRBV9 and TRBJ1-2, with TRBD1 identical over 11 bases. The CDR3 contains 15 residues. Unmatched junction bases numbered 2, after V lost 0 bases and J lost 4 bases. The germline gives CDR1 SGDLS, CDR2 YYNGEE. The CDR3: CASSVEGQGGYGYTF. The CDR3 region has the DNA TGTGCCAGCAGCGTAGAGGGACAGGGGGGCTATGGCTACACCTTC. Using reference TRBV9 and TRBJ1-2 for the parts outside the CDR3, the full variable domain is DSGVTQTPKHLITATGQRVTLRCSPRSGDLSVYWYQQSLDQGLQFLIQYYNGEERAKGNILERFSAQQFPDLHSELNLSSLELGDSALYFCASSVEGQGGYGYTFGSGTRLTVV.